The source of this T cell receptor beta chain is a study of blood T cell repertoires in COVID-19. Study-wide background: Researchers got acute and convalescent COVID-19 samples from the United States, Italy and Spain. The analysed material was cDNA or gDNA that came from T cells, B-cell-depleted T cells, or PBMCs.

This clone was detected only a few times. Germline CDR1 SNHLY, CDR2 FYNNEI. The length of the CDR3 is 22 residues. V lost 2 bases, J lost 8 bases, and 30 bases stayed unmatched. Original data processing: Amplification of reference gene primers was used by the study to estimate nucleated cell counts. Clones were read by immunoSEQ multiplex PCR, and TCRdb kept only the in-frame ones, dropping some. V and J calls and clone size are those listed in that table; D and trimming were worked out from the DNA. The table lists about 160,000 clones, 90% to 95% of them singletons. The sequenced sample was peripheral blood. The chain is built from TRBV2 and TRBJ1-2, with 9 bases fitting TRBD1. The sequence was collected from a woman in her forties or fifties with acute or convalescent COVID-19. CDR3: CASSEFGPHPPGQGFFVFGYTF. CDR3 sequence (DNA): TGTGCCAGCAGTGAATTTGGACCGCATCCCCCGGGACAGGGTTTTTTTGTTTTCGGCTACACCTTC.